This T cell receptor (beta chain) was profiled in a study of regulatory T cells in long-lasting Graves disease. Study details: Persistent Graves' disease denoted over 5 years of antithyroid drugs plus positive TSH receptor antibodies.

Broader study findings: Less diverse TCR repertoires were seen in persistent Graves' patients than in newly diagnosed ones.

Time point here: persistent/refractory GD, antithyroid drugs over 5 years with positive TRAb. With RNA extracted from PBMCs as input, the TCR library was made. The table lists this clonotype with a few counts. Its antigen is unknown. Trimming removed 4 bases at V and 3 bases at J, with 14 bases between. The CDR3 runs 15 residues. In germline, CDR1 is MDHEN, CDR2 SYDVKM. Researchers made TCR beta libraries by using iRepertoire HTBI primers and running Arm-PCR on CDR3 regions. In the original workflow: Samples revealed 60 to 70 TRBV and about 15 TRBJ segments. TCRdb re-derived calls from the multiplex PCR reads in MiXCR, one entry per CDR3 protein. The V and J calls and clone size come from TCRdb's table, not from the authors' own analysis. Altogether about 470,000 distinct CDR3 sequences are present, 20% to 25% being singletons, with the ten largest covering roughly 7.7%.

V usage is TRBV28 and J usage is TRBJ2-3, with D perhaps given as TRBD1 or TRBD2 (6 bases each). This sequence originates from a female donor with Graves disease. This specimen consisted of peripheral blood mononuclear cells (PBMCs), obtained when the disease was refractory, from a patient treated with antithyroid drugs. The CDR3 DNA is TGTGCCAGCAGTTATCCCGGGGGCGGTACAGATACGCAGTATTTT. This translates into CASSYPGGGTDTQYF.